The 11 T cell receptor beta chains below were found in one sample sequenced in a study of control samples from healthy donors and cancer patients. Clones were read by immunoSEQ multiplex PCR, and TCRdb kept only the in-frame ones, dropping some. The table includes some 120,000 clones, over 85% detected once. The source material was blood. Every receptor here comes from a man aged 25 to 40 in good health.

This clone was detected once. The chain carries TRBV27 and TRBJ1-2, with TRBD1 as a possible D gene (6 bases). This CDR3 spans 12 amino acids. Germline values: CDR1 MNHEY, CDR2 SMNVEV (reference sequence). Between the trimmed V and J ends, which lost 3 bases and 7 bases, there was a span of 9 bases. Written as DNA, the CDR3 is TGTGCCAGCAGTTTCAGGGGTAGTGGCTACACCTTC. It is translated as CASSFRGSGYTF.

The CDR3 protein is CASSSPPGNTIYF. The CDR3 bases are TGTGCCAGCAGCTCACCCCCCGGAAACACCATATATTTT. The chain combines TRBV11-1 with TRBJ1-3, with unresolved D. Germline V gene lookup returns CDR1 SGHAT and CDR2 FQDESV (reference sequence). This CDR3 comprises 13 residues. Trimming cost V 4 bases and J 4 bases, with 8 bases left between them.

This clone was picked up one time. In DNA form, the CDR3 reads TGTGCCAGCAGCATATGGGACGGGAATAGCAATCAGCCCCAGCATTTT. Residues: CASSIWDGNSNQPQHF. This sequence joins TRBV7-9 and TRBJ1-5; TRBD1 is a possible D gene (5 bases). Between the trimmed V and J ends, which lost 5 bases and 0 bases, there was a span of 14 bases. The germline V gene has CDR1 SEHNR and CDR2 FQNEAQ (reference sequence). The CDR3 is made up of 16 amino acids.

J is TRBJ1-2 and V is TRBV20-1; D gene unclear. Per germline, CDR1 DFQATT and CDR2 SNEGSKA (reference sequence). The CDR3 consists of 14 residues. The V gene lost 3 bases and the J gene lost 4 bases, with 15 bases spanning the gap. This CDR3 reads CSASMSFPSYGYTF. CDR3 sequence (DNA): TGCAGTGCTAGTATGAGTTTCCCAAGCTATGGCTACACCTTC.

V and J are TRBV7-8 and TRBJ1-1; D is ambiguous. V was pared by 1 base and J by 10 bases, with 13 bases between. The CDR3 sequence is 13 residues long. CDR1 and CDR2 from the germline V gene are SGHVS and FQNEAQ. The CDR3 coding sequence is TGTGCCAGCAGCTTAGGCGGAGGGCAAGGAGCTTTCTTT. Translating it yields CASSLGGGQGAFF.

The table lists this clone with a count of one. For the CDR3, the DNA is TGTGCCACCAGTGGTAGGGCCGGCGCCCCCCGGGAAAATGAGCAGTTCTTC. It codes for CATSGRAGAPRENEQFF. The genes are TRBV24-1 and TRBJ2-1; D may be TRBD2 (5 bases). V lost 5 bases to trimming and J lost 7 bases, with 23 bases between them. Germline V lookup: CDR1 KGHDR, CDR2 SFDVKD. The CDR3 extends over 17 amino acids.

The chain links TRBV2 to TRBJ1-2; a possible D gene is TRBD1 (5 bases). Trimming removed 5 bases from V and 6 bases from J, with 13 bases in between. The germline CDR1 and CDR2 sequences are SNHLY and FYNNEI. CDR3 length equals 13 residues. The CDR3 sequence: CASSYRNLNGYTF. Here the CDR3 DNA reads TGTGCCAGCAGTTACAGGAACCTAAATGGCTACACCTTC. Full variable domain (rest looked up from reference TRBV2 and TRBJ1-2): EPEVTQTPSHQVTQMGQEVILRCVPISNHLYFYWYRQILGQKVEFLVSFYNNEISEKSEIFDDQFSVERPDGSNFTLKIRSTKLEDSAMYFCASSYRNLNGYTFGSGTRLTVV.

This chain links TRBV10-3 with TRBJ2-2; 9 bases fit TRBD2. Germline values: CDR1 ENHRY, CDR2 SYGVKD. Losses at the gene ends were 10 bases for V and 4 bases for J; bases not matched to a gene: 10. This CDR3 has 15 residues. The DNA for the CDR3 is TGTGCCACCCTGGGCGGGGGGGCGGGCACCGGGGAGCTGTTTTTT. The encoded protein is CATLGGGAGTGELFF.

The V call is TRBV28, the J call TRBJ2-7; D assignment may be TRBD1 or TRBD2 (5 bases each). Germline loops: CDR1 MDHEN, CDR2 SYDVKM. This CDR3 spans 14 amino acids. Trimming took 6 bases from V and 6 from J, leaving 18 bases between them. The CDR3 nucleotides are TGTGCCAGCAGGTCTGGGGACCTAGGACTCGAGCAGTACTTC. It translates to CASRSGDLGLEQYF.

The chain carries TRBV25-1 and TRBJ1-1; D unresolved. The germline V and J ends were trimmed by 4 bases and 8 bases, with 14 bases remaining between them. CDR1 is MGHDK, CDR2 SYGVNS, per germline. The CDR3 spans 13 residues. CDR3 bases: TGTGCCAGCAGTGGGGTCGCGGGGTCGGAAGCTTTCTTT. It translates to CASSGVAGSEAFF.

The J gene is TRBJ2-5, the V gene TRBV14; no clear D gene. V lost 4 bases and J 5 bases, leaving 14 bases between the germline ends. The CDR3 runs 14 residues. The germline V gene has CDR1 SGHDN and CDR2 FVKESK. The CDR3 DNA follows: TGTGCCAGCAGCCTCATCAACGACCGGGAGACCCAGTACTTC. Its protein is CASSLINDRETQYF.